This TCR beta chain stems from a study of T cells in Graves' hyperthyroidism and ophthalmopathy. Overall study findings and caveats: Appearing also in blood were most of the thyroid clonotypes expanded above 0.001. It was a median about 6.5 months before onset that the model predicted ophthalmopathy.

This CDR3 spans 16 amino acids. Trimming took 5 bases from V and 3 from J, leaving 16 bases between them. CDR1 is SGHVS and CDR2 is FQNEAQ in the germline V gene. This clonotype has a count of ten or more. The antigen is unknown. There were TCR beta CDR3 regions amplified from RNA transcripts. An initial round of RT-PCR targeting the TCR CDR3 relied on the HTBI primer set. One entry per CDR3 protein results from TCRdb running MiXCR on the multiplex PCR reads. The data hold 500,000 to 600,000 distinct CDR3 sequences, with 46% observed a single time. The study enrolled patients aged 18 to 65 with newly diagnosed hyperthyroidism of under 2 months' duration. The diagnostic basis comprised clinical symptoms, serum thyroxine and TRAb, thyroid ultrasound and orbital computed tomography.

Sequences were obtained from peripheral blood or thyroid tissue (not recorded which). The chain joins TRBV7-8 to TRBJ2-2; D unresolved. The sequence came from a woman under 30 with Graves' hyperthyroidism. CDR3 coding DNA: TGTGCCAGCAGCGAGTTCGGTAGCCCGGACACCGGGGAGCTGTTTTTT. The encoded protein is CASSEFGSPDTGELFF. The entire variable domain, with the rest obtained from reference TRBV7-8 and TRBJ2-2, is as follows: GAGVSQSPRYKVAKRGQDVALRCDPISGHVSLFWYQQALGQGPEFLTYFQNEAQLDKSGLPSDRFFAERPEGSVSTLKIQRTQQEDSAVYLCASSEFGSPDTGELFFGEGSRLTVL.